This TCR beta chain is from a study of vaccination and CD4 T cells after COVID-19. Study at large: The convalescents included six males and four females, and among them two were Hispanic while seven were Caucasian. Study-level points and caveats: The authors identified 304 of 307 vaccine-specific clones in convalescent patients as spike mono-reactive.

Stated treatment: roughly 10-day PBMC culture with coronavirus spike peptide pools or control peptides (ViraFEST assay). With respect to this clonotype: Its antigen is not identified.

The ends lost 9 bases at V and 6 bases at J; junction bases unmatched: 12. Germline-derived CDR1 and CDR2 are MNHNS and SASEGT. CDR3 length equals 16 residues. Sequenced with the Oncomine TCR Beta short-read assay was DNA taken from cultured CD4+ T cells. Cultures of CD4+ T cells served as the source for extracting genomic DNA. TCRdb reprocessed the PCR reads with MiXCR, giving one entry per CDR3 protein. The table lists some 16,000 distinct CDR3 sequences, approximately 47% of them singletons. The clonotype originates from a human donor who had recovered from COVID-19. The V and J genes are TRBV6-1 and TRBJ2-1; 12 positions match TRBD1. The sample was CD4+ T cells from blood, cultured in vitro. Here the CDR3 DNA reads TGTGCCAGTTCCCGGGACAGGGGGCGCCGGGGCAATGAGCAGTTCTTC. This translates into CASSRDRGRRGNEQFF.